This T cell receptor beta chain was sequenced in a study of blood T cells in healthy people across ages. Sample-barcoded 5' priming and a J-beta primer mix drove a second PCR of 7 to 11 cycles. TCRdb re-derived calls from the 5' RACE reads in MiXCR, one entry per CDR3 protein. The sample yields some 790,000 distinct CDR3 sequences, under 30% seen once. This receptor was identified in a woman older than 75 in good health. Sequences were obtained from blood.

As DNA, the CDR3 is TGTGCCTGCTCCATGGGAGATACGCAGTATTTT. Its translation: CACSMGDTQYF. The genes are TRBV30 and TRBJ2-3; D not certain. Looked up from germline, CDR1 is GTSNPN and CDR2 is SVGIG (reference sequence). The V end lost 6 bases, the J end lost 5 bases, and 9 bases lay between the germline ends. CDR3 length equals 11 residues.